The clone carrying this TCR beta chain has more than one count but fewer than ten. The junction differs from germline at one of its ends, possibly a read error. This CDR3 contains 15 residues. Germline V gene lookup returns CDR1 ENHRY and CDR2 SYGVKD. This record comes from a study of blood T cell repertoires in COVID-19. The wider study: Samples of COVID-19 (acute and convalescent) were obtained from the United States, Italy and Spain. Sources were T cells, B-cell-depleted T cells, or PBMCs; the material itself was cDNA or gDNA.

In the authors' methods: Nucleated cell number was recorded as an estimate derived from reference gene primer amplification. Profiled with immunoSEQ multiplex PCR; TCRdb holds only in-frame clones, not every one. That table is the source of V, J and clone size, and D and trimming were worked out from the DNA. The sample consists of about 140,000 clones, 82% of them appearing once. The sequence was obtained from a woman older than 75 with acute or convalescent COVID-19. The V gene is TRBV10-3, the J gene TRBJ1-6, with D possibly TRBD1 on 6 matching bases. Sequenced material: peripheral blood. The CDR3 region has the DNA TGTGCCATCAGAAGACAGGTCTCCGATAATTCACCCCTCCACTTT. This sequence encodes CAIRRQVSDNSPLHF.